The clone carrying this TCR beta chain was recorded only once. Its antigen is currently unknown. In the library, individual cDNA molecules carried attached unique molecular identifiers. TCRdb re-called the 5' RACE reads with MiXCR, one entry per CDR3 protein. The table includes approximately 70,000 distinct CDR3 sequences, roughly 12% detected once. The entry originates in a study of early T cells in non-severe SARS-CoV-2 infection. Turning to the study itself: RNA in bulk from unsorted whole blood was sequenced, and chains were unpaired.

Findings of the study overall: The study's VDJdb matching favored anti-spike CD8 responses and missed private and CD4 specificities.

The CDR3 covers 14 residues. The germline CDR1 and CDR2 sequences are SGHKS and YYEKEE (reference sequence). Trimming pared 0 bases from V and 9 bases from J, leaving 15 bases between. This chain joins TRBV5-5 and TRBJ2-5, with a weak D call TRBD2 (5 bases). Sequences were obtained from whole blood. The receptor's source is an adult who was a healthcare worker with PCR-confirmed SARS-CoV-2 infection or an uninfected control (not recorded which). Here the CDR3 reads CASSLDGSREAQYF. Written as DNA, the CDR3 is TGTGCCAGCAGCTTGGATGGGAGTAGAGAAGCCCAGTACTTC.